The clone carrying this T cell receptor beta chain was observed many times. Its matching antigen is unknown. This entry comes from a study of CD8 T cells in ankylosing spondylitis. Each CDR3 protein is one row after TCRdb ran MiXCR on the 5' RACE reads. The data show 700,000 to 1,000,000 distinct CDR3 sequences, around 11% seen once. CDR3 size: 15 residues. Trimming pared 2 bases from V and 4 bases from J, leaving 15 bases between. CDR1 DFQATT and CDR2 SNEGSKA come from the germline V gene (reference sequence). Study-wide results and limits: It appeared that ankylosing spondylitis blood was characterized by a TCR beta motif of about eight highly homologous variants.

The sample taken for sequencing was blood, either unsorted or a sorted T cell fraction (not recorded which). The clonotype comes from a male donor with ankylosing spondylitis. The chain recombines TRBV20-1 with TRBJ2-1; D not certain. CDR3 in amino acids: CSARRSRIRYNEQFF. The DNA for the CDR3 is TGCAGTGCTAGACGGTCCAGGATCAGGTACAATGAGCAGTTCTTC.